This T cell receptor beta chain was sequenced for a study of blood T cell repertoires in COVID-19. Measured with immunoSEQ multiplex PCR; TCRdb has only the in-frame clones, and not every one. The sample shows around 110,000 clones, approximately 84% of them seen only once. CDR3 length equals 13 residues. CDR1 is SGHNT and CDR2 is YYREEE in the germline V gene (reference sequence). The ends were cut back, 1 base at V and 5 bases at J, with 9 bases in the middle. The chain recombines TRBV5-4 with TRBJ1-1, with D unresolved. This TCR was recovered from a man between 65 and 80 years old with active or convalescent COVID-19. The sequenced sample consisted of peripheral blood. CDR3 coding DNA: TGTGCCAGCAGCTTGACCGGTCGGACTGAAGCTTTCTTT. It codes for CASSLTGRTEAFF.